This is a list of T cell receptor beta chains from one sample in a study of blood T cell repertoires in COVID-19. TCRdb's table, derived via immunoSEQ multiplex PCR, lists solely in-frame clones and lacks some. The sample consists of about 51,000 clones, approximately 86% of them appearing once. The material sequenced was peripheral blood. The receptor set was obtained from a man aged 55 to 70 with acute or convalescent COVID-19. The conserved cysteine and the conserved F or W are not part of the CDR3 here. Fields, in order: CDR3 length, V gene, J gene, CDR3 protein.

cdr3_length: 12
v_call: TRBV6-5
j_call: TRBJ1-6
cdr3_aa: ASSQGQRNSPLH

cdr3_length: 11
v_call: TRBV28
j_call: TRBJ1-2
cdr3_aa: ASSPGGLYGYT

cdr3_length: 13
v_call: TRBV5-1
j_call: TRBJ1-1
cdr3_aa: ASSWGGQGTTEAF

cdr3_length: 16
v_call: TRBV5-1
j_call: TRBJ2-2
cdr3_aa: ASTKRTSGSIFLGELF

cdr3_length: 13
v_call: TRBV10-1
j_call: TRBJ2-7
cdr3_aa: ASSEQRGDLYEQY

cdr3_length: 13
v_call: TRBV19
j_call: TRBJ1-2
cdr3_aa: ASSIRHRANYGYT

cdr3_length: 10
v_call: TRBV6-6
j_call: TRBJ2-7
cdr3_aa: ASSYAYYEQY

cdr3_length: 13
v_call: TRBV9
j_call: TRBJ2-5
cdr3_aa: ASSTNLQGSETQY

cdr3_length: 12
v_call: TRBV5-8
j_call: TRBJ1-1
cdr3_aa: ASSFGQADTEAF

cdr3_length: 14
v_call: TRBV6-5
j_call: TRBJ2-5
cdr3_aa: ASSYFRLAGQETQY

cdr3_length: 11
v_call: TRBV6-5
j_call: TRBJ2-7
cdr3_aa: ASSSGGTYEQY

cdr3_length: 12
v_call: TRBV28
j_call: TRBJ2-7
cdr3_aa: AISRDKQIYEQY

cdr3_length: 18
v_call: TRBV6-2/TRBV6-3
j_call: TRBJ2-7
cdr3_aa: ASSYFIYGMDQEREYEQY

cdr3_length: 12
v_call: TRBV5-1
j_call: TRBJ1-4
cdr3_aa: ASSQDRGDEKLF

cdr3_length: 13
v_call: TRBV4-2
j_call: TRBJ2-5
cdr3_aa: ASSQGTRRGETQY

cdr3_length: 13
v_call: TRBV7-2
j_call: TRBJ2-5
cdr3_aa: ASSLDASGEGTQY

cdr3_length: 17
v_call: TRBV23-1
j_call: TRBJ2-3
cdr3_aa: ASSQSGITGGLHTDTQY

cdr3_length: 13
v_call: TRBV6-5
j_call: TRBJ1-2
cdr3_aa: ASSYSARLNYGYT

cdr3_length: 10
v_call: TRBV7-2
j_call: TRBJ2-7
cdr3_aa: ASSLSSYEQY

cdr3_length: 15
v_call: TRBV4-3
j_call: TRBJ2-7
cdr3_aa: ASSQGSGTAGVYEQY

cdr3_length: 11
v_call: TRBV7-3
j_call: TRBJ2-5
cdr3_aa: ASSLEMGGTQY

cdr3_length: 13
v_call: TRBV2
j_call: TRBJ2-6
cdr3_aa: ASRVQGPGANALT

cdr3_length: 11
v_call: TRBV12-3/TRBV12-4
j_call: TRBJ2-7
cdr3_aa: ASSRSDSYEQY

cdr3_length: 12
v_call: TRBV18
j_call: TRBJ1-1
cdr3_aa: ASSLPGPNTEAF

cdr3_length: 13
v_call: TRBV28
j_call: TRBJ1-5
cdr3_aa: ASSPQGRGNQPQH

cdr3_length: 13
v_call: TRBV5-4
j_call: TRBJ2-7
cdr3_aa: ASSLGRQSSYEQY

cdr3_length: 14
v_call: TRBV15
j_call: TRBJ2-5
cdr3_aa: ATSRVASGSGETQY

cdr3_length: 15
v_call: TRBV7-2
j_call: TRBJ2-1
cdr3_aa: ASSLWTSGISYNEQF

cdr3_length: 12
v_call: TRBV7-9
j_call: TRBJ1-2
cdr3_aa: ASSLTGPNYGYT

cdr3_length: 10
v_call: TRBV10-3
j_call: TRBJ1-6
cdr3_aa: AIRGLNSPLH

cdr3_length: 13
v_call: TRBV11-2
j_call: TRBJ2-7
cdr3_aa: ASSSGLAGAGEQY

cdr3_length: 11
v_call: TRBV2
j_call: TRBJ1-6
cdr3_aa: ASSRDRGSPLH

cdr3_length: 12
v_call: TRBV18
j_call: TRBJ1-5
cdr3_aa: ASSPSGSGQPQH

cdr3_length: 13
v_call: TRBV10-3
j_call: TRBJ1-2
cdr3_aa: AISEVGASVPGYT

cdr3_length: 10
v_call: TRBV15
j_call: TRBJ1-4
cdr3_aa: ATSRDLGKLF

cdr3_length: 12
v_call: TRBV6-2/TRBV6-3
j_call: TRBJ1-3
cdr3_aa: ASNPPGQPNTIY